Shown below are 13 T cell receptor beta chains from a single sample sequenced in a study of blood T cell repertoires in COVID-19. Assay: immunoSEQ multiplex PCR; the TCRdb copy retains only in-frame clones and omits some. The data show 75,000 to 85,000 clones, just over 85% seen once. Sequencing was performed on peripheral blood. These receptors were obtained from a human donor in a cohort sampled during active COVID-19.

This clone was seen a single time. The chain carries TRBV5-1 and TRBJ2-1; tentative D call: TRBD2 (5 bases). Germline-derived CDR1 and CDR2 are SGHRS and YFSETQ. V lost 1 base and J 4 bases, leaving 15 bases between the germline ends. The CDR3 covers 16 residues. In DNA, the CDR3 is TGCGCCAGCAGCTTGACCGAGCGGACGGGATACAATGAGCAGTTCTTC. Translating gives CASSLTERTGYNEQFF.

The chain links TRBV18 to TRBJ1-2, with 7 bases matching TRBD1. The CDR3 contains 13 residues. The V gene's germline CDR1 is KGHSH and CDR2 LQKENI. J lost 8 bases, V lost 6 bases, and 9 bases had no gene match. The CDR3: CASSPTGASGYTF. For the CDR3, the DNA is TGTGCCAGCTCTCCTACAGGGGCCTCCGGCTACACCTTC.

A word on this clone: Different DNA sequences within this sample yield the same CDR3. V usage is TRBV6-5 and J usage is TRBJ1-1; no definite D call. Germline-derived CDR1 and CDR2 are MNHEY and SVGAGI. CDR3 length: 11 amino acids. The germline V and J ends were trimmed by 4 bases and 2 bases, with 2 bases remaining between them. In DNA form, the CDR3 reads TGTGCCAGCAGTTCAAACACTGAAGCTTTCTTT. Protein product: CASSSNTEAFF.

The chain couples TRBV4-1 to TRBJ2-7; D may be TRBD1 (6 bases). There are 13 residues in the CDR3. Germline V CDR1 and CDR2: MGHRA, YSYEKL. V was cut by 1 base and J by 6 bases, with 10 bases left in between. In DNA, the CDR3 is TGCGCCAGCAGCCAAGTTACCAGGGGCGAGCAGTACTTC. Translation gives CASSQVTRGEQYF.

The J gene is TRBJ2-2, the V gene TRBV28, with TRBD2 as a possible D gene (5 bases). Germline V gene sequence: CDR1 MDHEN, CDR2 SYDVKM. This CDR3 contains 15 residues. The V and J ends lost 3 bases and 7 bases respectively, with 15 bases between them. In nucleotides, the CDR3 is TGTGCCAGCAGTTTCATGACCAACAGCGGCGGGGAGCTGTTTTTT. Translated: CASSFMTNSGGELFF.

The gene calls are TRBV5-1 and TRBJ2-1; D is perhaps TRBD2 (6 bases). Trimming shortened V by 1 base and J by 4 bases, and 12 bases separated the two germline ends. Germline loops: CDR1 SGHRS, CDR2 YFSETQ. The CDR3 has 15 amino acids. CDR3 nucleotide sequence: TGCGCCAGCAGCTTGACCGGACTATCTTACAATGAGCAGTTCTTC. Its protein is CASSLTGLSYNEQFF.

As regards this clone: An end of the junction differs from the germline gene, which may be a read error. V gene TRBV2 combines with J gene TRBJ2-7, with 9 positions matching TRBD1. CDR3 size: 14 residues. CDR1 and CDR2 from the germline V gene are SNHLY and FYNNEI. The CDR3 DNA sequence: TGTGCCAGCAGGGAAGACAGGGGGTCTTACGAGCAGTACTTC. Residues: CASREDRGSYEQYF. Full variable domain (remainder filled in from reference TRBV2 and TRBJ2-7): EPEVTQTPSHQVTQMGQEVILRCVPISNHLYFYWYRQILGQKVEFLVSFYNNEISEKSEIFDDQFSVERPDGSNFTLKIRSTKLEDSAMYFCASREDRGSYEQYFGPGTRLTVT.

Written as DNA, the CDR3 is TGTGCCAGCAGCTTAGGACCTCAGGGGGCGCGGTATGGCTACACCTTC. Amino acids: CASSLGPQGARYGYTF. This chain links TRBV11-3 with TRBJ1-2, with 8 bases that match TRBD1. Germline V gives CDR1 SGHNT, CDR2 YENEEA. The CDR3 sequence is 16 residues long. V lost 1 base to trimming and J lost 5 bases; unmatched junction nucleotides: 9.

The chain's CDR3 is CASTSGGIRPTGELFF. The CDR3 nucleotides are TGTGCCAGCACAAGCGGCGGTATCCGGCCAACCGGGGAGCTGTTTTTT. The chain joins TRBV19 to TRBJ2-2; D might be TRBD2 (5 bases). V shed 9 bases and J shed 5 bases, with 22 bases lying between them. The V gene's germline CDR1 is LNHDA and CDR2 SQIVND (reference sequence). CDR3 length equals 16 residues.

The rearrangement joins TRBV21-1 to TRBJ2-1; TRBD2 was called by the table and not checked on the DNA. TRBV21-1 is flagged as a pseudogene. The CDR3 consists of 17 residues. This CDR3 reads CASTEAEGGQPGNEQFF. The CDR3 nucleotides read TGTGCCAGCACCGAGGCGGAGGGGGGGCAGCCGGGCAATGAGCAGTTCTTC.

The chain has TRBV7-3 and TRBJ1-6; no firm D call. V was cut by 2 bases and J by 7 bases, with 6 bases left in between. Looked up from germline, CDR1 is SGHTA and CDR2 is FQGTGA. The CDR3 is 13 amino acids. The CDR3 DNA reads TGTGCCAGCAGCTTAGAGAGAAATTCACCCCTCCACTTT. Its protein is CASSLERNSPLHF.

This sequence joins TRBV19 and TRBJ1-6; 8 bases align to TRBD1. Trimming took 1 base from V and 4 from J; bases not matched to a gene: 6. The CDR3 totals 17 residues. Germline CDR1 LNHDA, CDR2 SQIVND (reference sequence). CDR3 region: CASSIATGGQYNSPLHF. In nucleotides, the CDR3 is TGTGCCAGTAGTATAGCAACAGGGGGACAGTATAATTCACCCCTCCACTTT.

The chain recombines TRBV19 with TRBJ1-5, with 7 bases matching TRBD1. V shed 7 bases and J 3 bases; nucleotides not matched to a gene: 3. The CDR3 spans 13 residues. Germline V gives CDR1 LNHDA, CDR2 SQIVND (reference sequence). The CDR3 region is CASKDRPNQPQHF. The CDR3 nucleotides are TGTGCCAGTAAGGACAGGCCCAATCAGCCCCAGCATTTT. The full variable domain, in which reference TRBV19 and TRBJ1-5 provide the parts outside the CDR3, is DGGITQSPKYLFRKEGQNVTLSCEQNLNHDAMYWYRQDPGQGLRLIYYSQIVNDFQKGDIAEGYSVSREKKESFPLTVTSAQKNPTAFYLCASKDRPNQPQHFGDGTRLSIL.